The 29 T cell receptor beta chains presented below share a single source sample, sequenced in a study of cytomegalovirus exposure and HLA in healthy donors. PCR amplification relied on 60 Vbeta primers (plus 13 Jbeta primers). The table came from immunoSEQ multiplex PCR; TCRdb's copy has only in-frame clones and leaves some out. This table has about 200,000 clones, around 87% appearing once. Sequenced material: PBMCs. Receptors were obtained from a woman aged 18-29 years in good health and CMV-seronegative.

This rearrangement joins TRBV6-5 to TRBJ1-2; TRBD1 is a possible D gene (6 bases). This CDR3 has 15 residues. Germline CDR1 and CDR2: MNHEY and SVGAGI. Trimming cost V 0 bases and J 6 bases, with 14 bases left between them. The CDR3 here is CASSYSGQGINGYTF. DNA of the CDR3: TGTGCCAGCAGTTACTCGGGGCAGGGGATTAATGGCTACACCTTC.

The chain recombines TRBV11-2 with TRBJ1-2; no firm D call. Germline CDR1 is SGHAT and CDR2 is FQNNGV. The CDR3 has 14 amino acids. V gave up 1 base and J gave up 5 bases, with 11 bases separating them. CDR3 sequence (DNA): TGTGCCAGCAGCTTAGGGGGAGATACTTATGGCTACACCTTC. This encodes CASSLGGDTYGYTF.

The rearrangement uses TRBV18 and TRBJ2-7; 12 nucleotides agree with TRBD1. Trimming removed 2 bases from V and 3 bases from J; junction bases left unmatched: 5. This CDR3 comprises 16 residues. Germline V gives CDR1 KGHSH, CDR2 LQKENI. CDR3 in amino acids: CASSPLGQGALYEQYF. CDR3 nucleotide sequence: TGTGCCAGCTCACCATTGGGACAGGGGGCGCTCTACGAGCAGTACTTC.

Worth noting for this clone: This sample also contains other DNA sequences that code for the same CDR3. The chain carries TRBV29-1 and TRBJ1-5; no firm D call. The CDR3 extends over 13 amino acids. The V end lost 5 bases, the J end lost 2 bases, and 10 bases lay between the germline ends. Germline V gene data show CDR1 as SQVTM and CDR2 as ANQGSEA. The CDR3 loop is CSVRGGGNQPQHF. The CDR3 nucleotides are TGCAGCGTTCGGGGTGGTGGCAATCAGCCCCAGCATTTT.

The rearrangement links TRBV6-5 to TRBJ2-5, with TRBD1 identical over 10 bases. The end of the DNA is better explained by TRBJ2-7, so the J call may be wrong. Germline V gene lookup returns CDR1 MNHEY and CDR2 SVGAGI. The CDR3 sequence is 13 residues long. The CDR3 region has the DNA TGTGCCAGCAGGGGGACAGGGGATAACGAGCAGTACTTC. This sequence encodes CASRGTGDNEQYF.

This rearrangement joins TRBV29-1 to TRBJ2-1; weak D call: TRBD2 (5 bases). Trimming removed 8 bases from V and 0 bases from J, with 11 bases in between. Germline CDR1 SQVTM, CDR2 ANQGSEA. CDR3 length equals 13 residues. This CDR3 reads CSLRRDSYNEQFF. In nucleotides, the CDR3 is TGCAGCTTACGCCGGGACTCCTACAATGAGCAGTTCTTC.

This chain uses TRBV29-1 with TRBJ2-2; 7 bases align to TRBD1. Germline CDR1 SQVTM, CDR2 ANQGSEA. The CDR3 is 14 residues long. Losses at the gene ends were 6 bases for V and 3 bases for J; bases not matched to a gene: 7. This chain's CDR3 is CSVSQGQHTGELFF. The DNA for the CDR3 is TGCAGCGTCAGTCAGGGACAGCACACCGGGGAGCTGTTTTTT.

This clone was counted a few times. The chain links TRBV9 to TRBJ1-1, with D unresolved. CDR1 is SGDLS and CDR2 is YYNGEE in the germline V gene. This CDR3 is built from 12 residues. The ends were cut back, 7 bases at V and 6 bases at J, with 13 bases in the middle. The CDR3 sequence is CASGIGEAEAFF. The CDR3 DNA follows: TGTGCCAGCGGTATCGGGGAGGCTGAAGCTTTCTTT.

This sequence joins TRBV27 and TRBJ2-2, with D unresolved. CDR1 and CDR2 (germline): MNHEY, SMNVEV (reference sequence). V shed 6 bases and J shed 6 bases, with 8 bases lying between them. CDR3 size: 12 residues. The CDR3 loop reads CASSRPPGELFF. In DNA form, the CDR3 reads TGTGCCAGCAGCAGGCCCCCCGGGGAGCTGTTTTTT.

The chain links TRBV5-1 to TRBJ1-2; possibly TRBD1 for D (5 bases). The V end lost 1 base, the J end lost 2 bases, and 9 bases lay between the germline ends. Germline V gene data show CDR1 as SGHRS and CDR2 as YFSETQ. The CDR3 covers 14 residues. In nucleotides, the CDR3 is TGCGCCAGCAGCTTGCGACAGCAGAACTATGGCTACACCTTC. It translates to CASSLRQQNYGYTF. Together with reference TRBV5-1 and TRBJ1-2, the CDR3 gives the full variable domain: KAGVTQTPRYLIKTRGQQVTLSCSPISGHRSVSWYQQTPGQGLQFLFEYFSETQRNKGNFPGRFSGRQFSNSRSEMNVSTLELGDSALYLCASSLRQQNYGYTFGSGTRLTVV.

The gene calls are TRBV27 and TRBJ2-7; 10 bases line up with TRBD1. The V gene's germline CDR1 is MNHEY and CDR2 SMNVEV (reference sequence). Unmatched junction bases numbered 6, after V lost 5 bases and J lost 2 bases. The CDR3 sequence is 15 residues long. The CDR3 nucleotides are TGTGCCAGCAGTGCAAGGACAGGGGGGGCCTACGAGCAGTACTTC. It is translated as CASSARTGGAYEQYF.

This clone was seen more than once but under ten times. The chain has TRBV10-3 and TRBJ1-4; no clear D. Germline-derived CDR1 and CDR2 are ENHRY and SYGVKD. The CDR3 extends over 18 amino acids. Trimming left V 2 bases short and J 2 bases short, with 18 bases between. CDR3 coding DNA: TGTGCCATCAGTGAGGGGGAGACTGGGGATGTGACTAATGAAAAACTGTTTTTT. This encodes CAISEGETGDVTNEKLFF.

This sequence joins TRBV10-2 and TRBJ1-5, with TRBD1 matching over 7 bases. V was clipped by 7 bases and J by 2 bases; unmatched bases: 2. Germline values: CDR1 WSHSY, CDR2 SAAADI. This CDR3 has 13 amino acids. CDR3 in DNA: TGCGCCAGCACTGGACAGGGCAATCAGCCCCAGCATTTT. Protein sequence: CASTGQGNQPQHF.

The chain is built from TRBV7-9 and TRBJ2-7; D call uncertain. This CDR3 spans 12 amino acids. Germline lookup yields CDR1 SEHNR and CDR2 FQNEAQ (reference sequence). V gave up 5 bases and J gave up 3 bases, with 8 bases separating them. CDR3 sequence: CASSPLIYEQYF. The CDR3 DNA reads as TGTGCCAGCAGCCCCCTAATCTACGAGCAGTACTTC.

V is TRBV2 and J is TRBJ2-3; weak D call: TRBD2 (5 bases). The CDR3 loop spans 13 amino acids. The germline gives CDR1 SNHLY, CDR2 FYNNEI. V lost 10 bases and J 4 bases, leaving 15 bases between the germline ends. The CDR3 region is CAMSLGNSDTQYF. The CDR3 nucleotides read TGTGCCATGAGCCTCGGGAACTCAGATACGCAGTATTTT.

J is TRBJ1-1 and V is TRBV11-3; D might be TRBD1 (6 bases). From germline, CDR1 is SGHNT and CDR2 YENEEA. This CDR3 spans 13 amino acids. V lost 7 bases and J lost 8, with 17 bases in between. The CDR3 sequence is CASTSRDILEAFF. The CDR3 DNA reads TGTGCCAGCACCTCCCGGGACATCCTCGAAGCTTTCTTT.

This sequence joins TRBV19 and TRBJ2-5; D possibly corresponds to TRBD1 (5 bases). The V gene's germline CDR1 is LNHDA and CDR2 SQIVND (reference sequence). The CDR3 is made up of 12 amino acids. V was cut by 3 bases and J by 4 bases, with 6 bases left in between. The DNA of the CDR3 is TGTGCCAGTAGTATTGGGGCAGAGACCCAGTACTTC. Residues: CASSIGAETQYF.

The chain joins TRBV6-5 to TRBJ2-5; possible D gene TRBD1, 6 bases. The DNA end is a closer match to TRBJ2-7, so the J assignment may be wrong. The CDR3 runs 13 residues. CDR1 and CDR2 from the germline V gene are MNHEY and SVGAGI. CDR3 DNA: TGTGCCAGCATTAATCTTCAGGGGAGCGAGCAGTACTTC. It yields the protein CASINLQGSEQYF.

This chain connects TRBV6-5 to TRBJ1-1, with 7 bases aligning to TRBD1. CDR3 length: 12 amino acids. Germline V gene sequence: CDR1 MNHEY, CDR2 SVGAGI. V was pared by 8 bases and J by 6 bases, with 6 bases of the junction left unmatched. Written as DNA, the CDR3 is TGTGCCAGCGGCAGGGGGATTTCTGAAGCTTTCTTT. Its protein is CASGRGISEAFF.

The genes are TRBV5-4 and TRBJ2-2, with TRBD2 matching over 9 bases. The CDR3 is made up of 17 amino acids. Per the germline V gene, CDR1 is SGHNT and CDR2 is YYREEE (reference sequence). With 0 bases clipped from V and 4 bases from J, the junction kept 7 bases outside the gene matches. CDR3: CASSLGGGGAATGELFF. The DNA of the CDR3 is TGTGCCAGCAGCTTGGGGGGCGGGGGGGCGGCCACCGGGGAGCTGTTTTTT.

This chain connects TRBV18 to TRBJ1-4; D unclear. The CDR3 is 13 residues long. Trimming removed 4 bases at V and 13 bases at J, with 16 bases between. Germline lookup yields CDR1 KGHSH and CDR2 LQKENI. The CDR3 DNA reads TGTGCCAGCTCACAAGGCAGGACGGCGGGACTGTTTTTT. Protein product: CASSQGRTAGLFF.

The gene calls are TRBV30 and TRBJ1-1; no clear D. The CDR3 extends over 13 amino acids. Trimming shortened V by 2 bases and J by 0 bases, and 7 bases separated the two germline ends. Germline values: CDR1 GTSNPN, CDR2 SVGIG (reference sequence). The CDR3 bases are TGTGCCTGGAGTAACCAGATGAACACTGAAGCTTTCTTT. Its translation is CAWSNQMNTEAFF. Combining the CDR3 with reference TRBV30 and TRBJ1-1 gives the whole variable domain SQTIHQWPATLVQPVGSPLSLECTVEGTSNPNLYWYRQAAGRGLQLLFYSVGIGQISSEVPQNLSASRPQDRQFILSSKKLLLSDSGFYLCAWSNQMNTEAFFGQGTRLTVV.

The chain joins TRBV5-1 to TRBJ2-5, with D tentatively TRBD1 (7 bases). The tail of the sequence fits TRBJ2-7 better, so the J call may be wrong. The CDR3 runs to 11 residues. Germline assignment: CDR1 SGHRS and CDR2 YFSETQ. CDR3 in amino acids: CATRQGGEQYF. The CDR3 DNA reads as TGCGCCACCAGGCAGGGGGGCGAGCAGTACTTC.

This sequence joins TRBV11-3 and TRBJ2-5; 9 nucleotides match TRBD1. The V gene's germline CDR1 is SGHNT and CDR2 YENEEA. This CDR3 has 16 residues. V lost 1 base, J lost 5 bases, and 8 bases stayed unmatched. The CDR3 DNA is TGTGCCAGCAGCTTAGGGACAGGGGCAGGGGTTGAGACCCAGTACTTC. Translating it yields CASSLGTGAGVETQYF.

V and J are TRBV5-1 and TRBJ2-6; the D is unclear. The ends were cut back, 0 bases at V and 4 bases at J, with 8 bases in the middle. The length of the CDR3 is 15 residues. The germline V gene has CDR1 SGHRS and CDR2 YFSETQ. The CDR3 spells CASSLGSKGANVLTF. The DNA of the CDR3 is TGCGCCAGCAGCTTGGGTAGTAAAGGGGCCAACGTCCTGACTTTC.

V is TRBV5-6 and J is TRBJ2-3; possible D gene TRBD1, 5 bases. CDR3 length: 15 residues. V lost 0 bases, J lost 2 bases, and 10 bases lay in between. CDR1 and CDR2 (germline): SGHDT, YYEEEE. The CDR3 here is CASSLGQQLTDTQYF. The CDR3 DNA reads TGTGCCAGCAGCTTGGGACAGCAGCTCACAGATACGCAGTATTTT.

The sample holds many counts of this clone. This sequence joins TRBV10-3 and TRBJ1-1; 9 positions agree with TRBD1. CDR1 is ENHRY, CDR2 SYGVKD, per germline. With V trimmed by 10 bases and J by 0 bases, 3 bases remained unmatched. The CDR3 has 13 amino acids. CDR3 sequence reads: CATGTGLNTEAFF. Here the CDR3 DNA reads TGTGCCACCGGGACAGGGTTGAACACTGAAGCTTTCTTT.

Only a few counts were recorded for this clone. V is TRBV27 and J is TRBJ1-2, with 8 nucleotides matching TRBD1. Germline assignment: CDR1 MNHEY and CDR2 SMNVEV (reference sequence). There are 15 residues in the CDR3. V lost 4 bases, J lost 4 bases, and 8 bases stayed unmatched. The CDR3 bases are TGTGCCAGCAGTTCCCTGGGACAGGACGTCTATGGCTACACCTTC. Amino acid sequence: CASSSLGQDVYGYTF.

The CDR3 DNA reads TGCGCCAGCAGCCAAGATACCGTTGATTTAGCGGGGGGGAGGAATGAGCAGTTCTTC. Amino acid sequence: CASSQDTVDLAGGRNEQFF. The chain recombines TRBV4-1 with TRBJ2-1, with 11 bases matching TRBD2. V lost 0 bases and J lost 7; bases outside the gene matches: 14. Looked up from germline, CDR1 is MGHRA and CDR2 is YSYEKL. CDR3 length equals 19 residues.